This TCR beta chain was retrieved from a study of T cell responses to AZD1222 COVID-19 vaccine. Study in general: Investigators merged groups given second doses at roughly 4 or roughly 12 weeks.

As to this clone: Its specificity is not known.

Per the germline V gene, CDR1 is LGHNA and CDR2 is YNFKEQ. The CDR3 spans 12 residues. Trimming took off 4 bases at V and 0 bases at J, with 1 base between the two ends. Generated by immunoSEQ multiplex PCR, the TCRdb table keeps only in-frame clones and is missing some. The sample consists of under 150,000 clones, about 92% of them appearing once. Study-wide findings and caveats: Repertoires were obtained solely post-peak T cell response. Nearly half of spike-specific TCRs reportedly target variant regions that are unmutated in the B.1.351 and B.1.1.7 variants. Spike was spanned by vaccine-associated CD4 TCRs, with dominance at 160-218 and 743-854.

The TCR comes from an adult in good health. This rearrangement joins TRBV4-2 to TRBJ2-1; D remains unclear. Sequencing used peripheral blood, obtained on day 0 of AZD1222 vaccination. CDR3 DNA: TGTGCCAGCAGCCCCTCCTACAATGAGCAGTTCTTC. Encoded protein: CASSPSYNEQFF.